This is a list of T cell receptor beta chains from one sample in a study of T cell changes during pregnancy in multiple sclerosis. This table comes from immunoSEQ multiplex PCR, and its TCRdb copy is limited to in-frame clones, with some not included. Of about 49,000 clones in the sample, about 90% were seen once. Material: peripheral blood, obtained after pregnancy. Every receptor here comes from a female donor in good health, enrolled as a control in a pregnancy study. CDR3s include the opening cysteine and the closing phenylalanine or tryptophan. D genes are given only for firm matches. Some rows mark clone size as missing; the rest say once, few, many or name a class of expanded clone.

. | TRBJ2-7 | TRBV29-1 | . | TGCAGCGCCAATGATGGGGTTGGAGGAAGCTACGAGCAGTACTTC | CSANDGVGGSYEQYF
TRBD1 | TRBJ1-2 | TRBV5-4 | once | TGTGCCAGCAGATCTCCGGGACAGAGATCTAACTATGGCTACACCTTC | CASRSPGQRSNYGYTF
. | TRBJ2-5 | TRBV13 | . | TGTGCCAGCAGCTTGCTTGGGCCAGAAGAGACCCAGTACTTC | CASSLLGPEETQYF
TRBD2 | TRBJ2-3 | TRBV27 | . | TGTGCCAGCAGTTTAACGCTAGCGGCTAGCACAGATACGCAGTATTTT | CASSLTLAASTDTQYF
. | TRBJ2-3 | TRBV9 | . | TGTGCCAGCTTACGGAGGGGGCACAGCGGAAAGGATACGCAGTATTTT | CASLRRGHSGKDTQYF
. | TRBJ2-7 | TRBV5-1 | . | TGCGCCAGCAGCACTGAGCGGGTCACCTACGAGCAGTACTTC | CASSTERVTYEQYF
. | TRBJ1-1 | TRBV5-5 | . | TGTGCCAGCAGCTTAAGGGGCCCGAACACTGAAGCTTTCTTT | CASSLRGPNTEAFF
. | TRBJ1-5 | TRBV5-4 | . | TGTGCCAGCAGCTTGGCGGGGGGAGCTTCCAATCAGCCCCAGCATTTT | CASSLAGGASNQPQHF
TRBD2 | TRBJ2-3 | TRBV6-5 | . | TGTGCCAGCCGGACTAGCGGGCAAGGGGATACGCAGTATTTT | CASRTSGQGDTQYF
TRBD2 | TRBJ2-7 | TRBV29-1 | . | TGCAGCGTTCCGATTGGACTAGGGAGCAGGTACGAGCAGTACTTC | CSVPIGLGSRYEQYF
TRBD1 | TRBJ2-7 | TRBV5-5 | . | TGTGCCAGCAGTTGGACAGGGGTGGTCGAGCAGTACTTC | CASSWTGVVEQYF
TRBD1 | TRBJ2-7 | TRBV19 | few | TGTGCCAGTAGTATGGGACCGTGGGACAGGGAGTACTTC | CASSMGPWDREYF
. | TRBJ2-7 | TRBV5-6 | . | TGTGCCAGCAGCTTGGACAGGGTAGACTACGAGCAGTACTTC | CASSLDRVDYEQYF
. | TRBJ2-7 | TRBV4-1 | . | TGCGCCAGCAGCCAAGACGCAGGCTTGAACTACGAGCAGTACTTC | CASSQDAGLNYEQYF
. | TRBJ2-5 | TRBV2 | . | TGTGCCAGCAGTGAAGACCCGCCGAGGGTGGAGACCCAGTACTTC | CASSEDPPRVETQYF
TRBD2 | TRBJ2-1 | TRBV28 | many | TGTGCCAGCAGTTTACAGGGTAGCGGGATTTACAATGAGCAGTTCTTC | CASSLQGSGIYNEQFF
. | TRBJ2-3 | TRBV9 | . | TGTGCCAGCAGCGTAGCTCTCGCGCCCGGGGATACGCAGTATTTT | CASSVALAPGDTQYF
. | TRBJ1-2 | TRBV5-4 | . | TGTGCCAGCAGCCCGGGTCGGGGAGGAGGCTATGGCTACACCTTC | CASSPGRGGGYGYTF
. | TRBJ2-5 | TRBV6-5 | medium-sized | TGTGCCAGCAGCCCCGACACGGTCCAAGAGACCCAGTACTTC | CASSPDTVQETQYF
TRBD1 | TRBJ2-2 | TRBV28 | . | TGTGCCAGCAGAGATGAAATTGTAATTGGACAGGGGGCTTCCGGGGAGCTGTTTTTT | CASRDEIVIGQGASGELFF